This T cell receptor beta chain stems from a study of T cell responses to AZD1222 COVID-19 vaccine. General study findings and limits: Clonal diversity may have been underestimated in mostly white British donors.

With V trimmed by 5 bases and J by 11 bases, 8 bases remained unmatched. Germline V gives CDR1 SGHTA, CDR2 FQGNSA. This CDR3 is built from 13 residues. Data came from immunoSEQ multiplex PCR; TCRdb stores just in-frame clones and leaves some out. The profile covers over 110,000 clones, with roughly 92% appearing a single time and about a tenth taken by the ten largest. Second-dose timings of about 4 or about 12 weeks were pooled. A note on this clone: The antigen remains unidentified.

The sequence derives from an adult who received the AZD1222 COVID-19 vaccine. The chain links TRBV7-2 to TRBJ2-4, with TRBD1 matching over 8 bases. The sequencing here drew on peripheral blood, taken 28 days after the second AZD1222 dose. The CDR3 DNA is TGTGCCAGCAGCGTACGACAGGGGAACGTTCAGTACTTC. Residues: CASSVRQGNVQYF.